Following are 26 T cell receptor beta chains from one sample sequenced in a study of shared clonotypes between healthy human individuals. The protocol was immunoSEQ multiplex PCR, while the TCRdb copy is restricted to in-frame clones and leaves out a portion. The data show 2,500,000 or so clones, with just under 95% seen just once and 0.37% held by the top ten. Sequencing was done on a sample of naive CD4+ T cells from PBMCs. Subset denoted: CD45RA+ positively selected. The receptors stem from a man aged 18 to 29 in good health. Some clones in this sample may be carry-over from other donors' samples.

This sequence joins TRBV6-5 and TRBJ2-7, with 11 positions matching TRBD2. J was trimmed by 2 bases and V by 7 bases; bases with no gene match: 4. CDR1 is MNHEY and CDR2 is SVGAGI in the germline V gene. The CDR3 is 14 amino acids. The CDR3 DNA follows: TGTGCCAGCACCACTAGCGGGAGACCCTACGAGCAGTACTTC. This encodes CASTTSGRPYEQYF.

The CDR3 DNA is TGTGCCTGGAGTGTACTCGCGGACAGGTTCTACAATGAGCAGTTCTTC. Protein sequence: CAWSVLADRFYNEQFF. The chain has TRBV30 and TRBJ2-1, with TRBD1 matching 7 bases. CDR3 length equals 16 residues. Per the germline V gene, CDR1 is GTSNPN and CDR2 is SVGIG (reference sequence). J lost 3 bases, V lost 0 bases, and 8 bases had no gene match.

V and J are TRBV5-1 and TRBJ1-3, with D uncertain. The CDR3 sequence is 16 residues long. Trimming cost V 3 bases and J 0 bases, with 13 bases left between them. The germline V gene has CDR1 SGHRS and CDR2 YFSETQ. CDR3 sequence reads: CASSSERAHSGNTIYF. The CDR3 DNA follows: TGCGCCAGCAGCTCGGAGCGGGCTCACTCTGGAAACACCATATATTTT.

This chain uses TRBV7-2 with TRBJ2-4; 11 bases align to TRBD1. Germline trimming cut 5 bases from V and 6 bases from J; bases unmatched to any gene: 6. This CDR3 region has 15 residues. CDR1 SGHTA and CDR2 FQGNSA come from the germline V gene. CDR3 in DNA: TGTGCCAGCAGCCCCACAGGGACAGGGGGAAACATTCAGTACTTC. Protein sequence: CASSPTGTGGNIQYF.

This rearrangement joins TRBV28 to TRBJ2-7; either TRBD1 or TRBD2 may supply D (5 bases each). V dropped 4 bases and J dropped 7 bases, with 23 bases sitting between them. The CDR3 contains 16 residues. Germline V CDR1 and CDR2: MDHEN, SYDVKM. This chain's CDR3 is CASSSGRDRQAEEQYF. CDR3 nucleotides: TGTGCCAGCAGTTCAGGCCGGGACCGCCAGGCAGAGGAGCAGTACTTC.

The V call is TRBV27, the J call TRBJ2-7; D possibly corresponds to TRBD2 (6 bases). V lost 8 bases and J 1 base, leaving 12 bases between the germline ends. CDR1 is MNHEY, CDR2 SMNVEV, per germline (reference sequence). The CDR3 length is 13 residues. The CDR3 nucleotides are TGTGCCAGCCGACGGGACTCTTCCTACGAGCAGTACTTC. Protein sequence: CASRRDSSYEQYF.

V and J are TRBV6-1 and TRBJ2-5; TRBD2 agrees at 9 bases. Germline V gives CDR1 MNHNS, CDR2 SASEGT. CDR3 length: 14 residues. V was clipped by 10 bases and J by 4 bases; unmatched bases: 10. CDR3 nucleotide sequence: TGTGCCACCTCCTCTAGCGGGAATGTAGAGACCCAGTACTTC. Translation: CATSSSGNVETQYF.

The gene calls are TRBV21-1 and TRBJ1-1. TRBV21-1 is a known pseudogene. The CDR3 loop spans 15 amino acids. CDR3 in DNA: TGTGCCAGCAGCGTCCGGCCCCGGTGGGACACTGAAGCTTTCTTT. Its protein is CASSVRPRWDTEAFF.

This chain connects TRBV28 to TRBJ1-5, with TRBD1 as a possible D gene (5 bases). Germline V gives CDR1 MDHEN, CDR2 SYDVKM. The CDR3 has 17 residues. V lost 5 bases and J 3 bases, leaving 20 bases between the germline ends. The DNA of the CDR3 is TGTGCCAGCAGTCTGCCATTCTCGGGACGGATCAATCAGCCCCAGCATTTT. Translating it yields CASSLPFSGRINQPQHF.

CDR3: CASSVYSGELFF. The CDR3, as DNA: TGTGCCAGCAGCGTATATTCCGGGGAGCTGTTTTTT. This chain connects TRBV11-3 to TRBJ2-2; D gene unclear. CDR1 and CDR2 from the germline V gene are SGHNT and YENEEA. The CDR3 spans 12 residues. Trimming removed 5 bases from V and 6 bases from J, with 7 bases in between.

This chain joins TRBV19 and TRBJ2-3; 8 positions agree with TRBD1. CDR3 length: 20 amino acids. Germline V gene lookup returns CDR1 LNHDA and CDR2 SQIVND (reference sequence). The V and J ends lost 0 bases and 2 bases, in that order; junction bases with no gene match: 16. DNA for the CDR3: TGTGCCAGTAGTATAGATAGGCACAGGGGGAAAACGGACAACACAGATACGCAGTATTTT. This codes for CASSIDRHRGKTDNTDTQYF.

The chain has TRBV28 and TRBJ2-5, with D possibly TRBD2 on 5 matching bases. The CDR3 is made up of 15 amino acids. Germline-derived CDR1 and CDR2 are MDHEN and SYDVKM. Trimming pared 9 bases from V and 4 bases from J, leaving 21 bases between. The CDR3 loop reads CASQPMGSGLETQYF. For the CDR3, the DNA is TGTGCCAGTCAACCGATGGGGTCGGGGTTAGAGACCCAGTACTTC. Drawing the rest from reference TRBV28 and TRBJ2-5, the complete variable domain is DVKVTQSSRYLVKRTGEKVFLECVQDMDHENMFWYRQDPGLGLRLIYFSYDVKMKEKGDIPEGYSVSREKKERFSLILESASTNQTSMYLCASQPMGSGLETQYFGPGTRLLVL.

This clone was observed once. The chain carries TRBV5-1 and TRBJ1-3, with D uncertain. Trimming shortened V by 4 bases and J by 0 bases, and 17 bases separated the two germline ends. The length of the CDR3 is 17 residues. CDR1 and CDR2 (germline): SGHRS, YFSETQ. CDR3 residues: CASSVPGSISSGNTIYF. The CDR3 bases are TGCGCCAGCAGCGTCCCCGGGTCAATAAGCTCTGGAAACACCATATATTTT.

The CDR3 nucleotides are TGTGCCAGCACTAAAAGGAGGGTCCCCTACGAGCAGTACTTC. The encoded protein is CASTKRRVPYEQYF. The J gene is TRBJ2-7, the V gene TRBV2, with D perhaps TRBD2 (6 bases). The germline CDR1 and CDR2 sequences are SNHLY and FYNNEI. The CDR3 has 14 amino acids. V was trimmed by 7 bases and J by 2 bases, leaving 15 bases between them.

J is TRBJ1-2 and V is TRBV6-4; 7 bases are shared with TRBD1. V was pared by 7 bases and J by 6 bases, with 11 bases of the junction left unmatched. CDR3 size: 14 residues. Per the germline V gene, CDR1 is MRHNA and CDR2 is SNTAGT. The CDR3 nucleotides read TGTGCCAGCACCGAAAACTGGGACAGAAATGGCTACACCTTC. Translating it yields CASTENWDRNGYTF.

The chain uses TRBV30 and TRBJ2-4, with 7 bases matching TRBD1. With 0 bases clipped from V and 1 base from J, the junction kept 6 bases outside the gene matches. Germline CDR1 GTSNPN, CDR2 SVGIG (reference sequence). The CDR3 totals 16 residues. CDR3 bases: TGTGCCTGGAGTGTACAGGGACAGCGGGCCAAAAACATTCAGTACTTC. Protein sequence: CAWSVQGQRAKNIQYF.

CDR3: CASSSTIDSLNTEAFF. The CDR3 nucleotides read TGTGCCAGCAGCTCCACGATAGACAGCCTGAACACTGAAGCTTTCTTT. The chain employs TRBV7-3 and TRBJ1-1, with D possibly TRBD1 on 5 matching bases. The V gene's germline CDR1 is SGHTA and CDR2 FQGTGA. The CDR3 consists of 16 residues. V was clipped by 4 bases and J by 0 bases, with 15 bases between them.

The rearrangement joins TRBV5-1 to TRBJ1-4, with TRBD1 matching over 9 bases. The CDR3 extends over 16 amino acids. Germline values: CDR1 SGHRS, CDR2 YFSETQ. Losses at the gene ends were 5 bases for V and 0 bases for J; bases not matched to a gene: 5. The DNA of the CDR3 is TGCGCCAGCAGAACAGGGGGCAGAGCAACTAATGAAAAACTGTTTTTT. It is translated as CASRTGGRATNEKLFF.

The chain employs TRBV4-2 and TRBJ1-4, with D hard to call. The CDR3 length is 15 residues. The V end was cut by 0 bases, the J end by 2 bases, with 7 bases between. Per germline, CDR1 LGHNA and CDR2 YNFKEQ. The CDR3, as DNA: TGTGCCAGCAGCCAAGACCCATTCACTAATGAAAAACTGTTTTTT. Translating gives CASSQDPFTNEKLFF.

V usage is TRBV7-2 and J usage is TRBJ2-3; 13 bases are shared with TRBD2. V dropped 5 bases and J dropped 5; count of bases not matched to a gene: 4. This CDR3 comprises 15 residues. Germline-derived CDR1 and CDR2 are SGHTA and FQGNSA. The CDR3: CASSNGTSGVDTQYF. CDR3 DNA sequence: TGTGCCAGCAGCAATGGGACTAGCGGGGTAGATACGCAGTATTTT. Using reference TRBV7-2 and TRBJ2-3 for the parts outside the CDR3, the full variable domain is GAGVSQSPSNKVTEKGKDVELRCDPISGHTALYWYRQSLGQGLEFLIYFQGNSAPDKSGLPSDRFSAERTGGSVSTLTIQRTQQEDSAVYLCASSNGTSGVDTQYFGPGTRLTVL.

J is TRBJ2-7 and V is TRBV5-1, with 8 positions matching TRBD1. After removal of 6 bases from V and 5 bases from J, the junction contained 7 bases not matched to a gene. CDR1 is SGHRS and CDR2 is YFSETQ in the germline V gene. The CDR3 runs to 13 residues. CDR3 sequence: CASTLDRVNEQYF. Written as DNA, the CDR3 is TGCGCCAGCACTCTGGACAGGGTCAACGAGCAGTACTTC.

The chain recombines TRBV6-1 with TRBJ2-3; tentatively, D is TRBD1 or TRBD2 (6 bases each). The V end lost 8 bases, the J end lost 3 bases, and 18 bases lay between the germline ends. The CDR3 has 15 residues. In germline, CDR1 is MNHNS, CDR2 SASEGT. The CDR3 here is CASRAPRGGTDTQYF. CDR3 nucleotides: TGTGCCAGCCGCGCCCCCAGGGGAGGAACAGATACGCAGTATTTT.

Here the CDR3 DNA reads TGTGCCAGCAGCTTAGCGGGACAGGGGGCTCGCAGCTACACCTTC. Translating gives CASSLAGQGARSYTF. The V call is TRBV7-9, the J call TRBJ1-2; 12 bases fit TRBD1. The V and J ends lost 0 bases and 9 bases, in that order; junction bases with no gene match: 5. The CDR3 runs to 15 residues. Per germline, CDR1 SEHNR and CDR2 FQNEAQ (reference sequence).

This clone has just one count. This specimen includes other DNA sequences encoding the same CDR3. V is TRBV9 and J is TRBJ2-7; TRBD2 is a possible D gene (5 bases). The CDR3 sequence is 14 residues long. Germline V gene lookup returns CDR1 SGDLS and CDR2 YYNGEE. V dropped 0 bases and J dropped 0 bases, with 7 bases sitting between them. CDR3 DNA: TGTGCCAGCAGCGTAGGACTAAGCTCCTACGAGCAGTACTTC. This sequence encodes CASSVGLSSYEQYF.

The V gene is TRBV5-6, the J gene TRBJ2-1; weak D call: TRBD2 (5 bases). The germline V and J ends were trimmed by 4 bases and 5 bases, with 19 bases remaining between them. Germline V gene sequence: CDR1 SGHDT, CDR2 YYEEEE. There are 16 residues in the CDR3. CDR3 residues: CASSPQLPGSHNEQFF. As DNA, the CDR3 is TGTGCCAGCAGCCCGCAACTACCGGGGTCACACAATGAGCAGTTCTTC. The variable domain in full, with the rest retrieved from reference TRBV5-6 and TRBJ2-1, is DAGVTQSPTHLIKTRGQQVTLRCSPKSGHDTVSWYQQALGQGPQFIFQYYEEEERQRGNFPDRFSGHQFPNYSSELNVNALLLGDSALYLCASSPQLPGSHNEQFFGPGTRLTVL.

This clone has just one count. The V call is TRBV15, the J call TRBJ2-5; D is possibly TRBD1 (6 bases). V was clipped by 0 bases and J by 5 bases, with 13 bases between them. The length of the CDR3 is 15 residues. The germline V gene has CDR1 LNHNV and CDR2 YYDKDF (reference sequence). In nucleotides, the CDR3 is TGTGCCACCAGCAGAGAGAGGGGGAGCTGGGAGACCCAGTACTTC. It yields the protein CATSRERGSWETQYF.